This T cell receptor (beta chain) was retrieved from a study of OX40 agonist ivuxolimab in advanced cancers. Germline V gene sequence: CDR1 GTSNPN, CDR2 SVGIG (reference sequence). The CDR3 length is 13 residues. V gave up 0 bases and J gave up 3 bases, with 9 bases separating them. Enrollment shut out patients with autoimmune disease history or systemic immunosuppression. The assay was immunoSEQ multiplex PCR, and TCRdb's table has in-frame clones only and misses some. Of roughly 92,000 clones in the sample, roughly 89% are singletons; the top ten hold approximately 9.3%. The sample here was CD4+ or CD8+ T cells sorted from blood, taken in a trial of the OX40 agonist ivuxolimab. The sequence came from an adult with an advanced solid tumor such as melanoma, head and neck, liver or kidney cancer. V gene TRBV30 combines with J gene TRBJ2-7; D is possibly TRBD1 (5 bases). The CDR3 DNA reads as TGTGCCTGGAGTGTCGCCAGGGTCTACGAGCAGTACTTC. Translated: CAWSVARVYEQYF.